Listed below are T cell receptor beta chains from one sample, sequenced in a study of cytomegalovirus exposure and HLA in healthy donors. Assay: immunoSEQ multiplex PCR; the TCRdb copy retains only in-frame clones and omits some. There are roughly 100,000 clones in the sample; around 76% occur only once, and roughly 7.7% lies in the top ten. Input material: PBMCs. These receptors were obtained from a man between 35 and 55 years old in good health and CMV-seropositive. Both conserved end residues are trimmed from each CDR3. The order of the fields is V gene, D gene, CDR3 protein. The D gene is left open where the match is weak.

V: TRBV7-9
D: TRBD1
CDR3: ASSRGQIYEQY

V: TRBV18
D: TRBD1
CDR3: ASSPPVRGLVGNTIY

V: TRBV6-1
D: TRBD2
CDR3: ASSANHWGGSYEQY

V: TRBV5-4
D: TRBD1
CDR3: ASSFRQGPYNEQF

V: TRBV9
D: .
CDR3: ASSVPSEYNEQF

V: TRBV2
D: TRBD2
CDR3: ASSKMGLAGHNEQF

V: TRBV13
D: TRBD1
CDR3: ASSRDRSADSPLH

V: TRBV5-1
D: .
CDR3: ASSPSAVGYEQY

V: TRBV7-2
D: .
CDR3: ASSLGGGRQPQH

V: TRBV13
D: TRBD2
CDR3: ASSVIAGFYEQY

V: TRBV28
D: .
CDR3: ASRTQGGNEKLF

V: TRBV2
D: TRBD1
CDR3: AWTSAPNRGRRDT

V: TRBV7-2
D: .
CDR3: ASSLDYSDTQY

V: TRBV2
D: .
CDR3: ASSDTGQGGYT

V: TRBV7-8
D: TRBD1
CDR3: ASSLGTGTGSYEQY

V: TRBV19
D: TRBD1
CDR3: ASSPRPGGGETQY

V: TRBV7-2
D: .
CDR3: ASSLPGLGNEQF

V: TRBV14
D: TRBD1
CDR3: ASSQDRGQVGWAF

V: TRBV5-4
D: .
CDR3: ASSFERLSYNEQF

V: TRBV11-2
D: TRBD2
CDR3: ASSLFGGAGETQY

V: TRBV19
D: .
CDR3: ASSPRQSSYGYT

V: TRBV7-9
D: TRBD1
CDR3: ASSLGRGNQPQH

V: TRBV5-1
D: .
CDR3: ASSLEGGAGGELF

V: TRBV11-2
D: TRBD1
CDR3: ASSLGTGDGYT

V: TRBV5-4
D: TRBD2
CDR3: ASSRTSGRAWQETQY

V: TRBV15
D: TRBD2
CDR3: ATRGTAGGPGEQY